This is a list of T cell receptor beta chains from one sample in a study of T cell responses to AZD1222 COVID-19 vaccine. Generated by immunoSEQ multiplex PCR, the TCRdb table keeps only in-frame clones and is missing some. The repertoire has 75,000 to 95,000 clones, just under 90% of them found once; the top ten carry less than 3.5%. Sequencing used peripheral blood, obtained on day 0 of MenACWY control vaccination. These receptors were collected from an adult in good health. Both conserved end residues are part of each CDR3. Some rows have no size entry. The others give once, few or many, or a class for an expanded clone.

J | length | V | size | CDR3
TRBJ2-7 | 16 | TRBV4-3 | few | CASSLNRDRGSYEQYF
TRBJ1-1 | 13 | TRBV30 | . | CAWVRGQGTEAFF
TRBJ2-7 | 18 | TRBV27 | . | CASSHGIAGGLLSYEQYF
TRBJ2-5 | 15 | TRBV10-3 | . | CAIRKNSDKGQTQYF
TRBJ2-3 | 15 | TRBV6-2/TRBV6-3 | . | CASSYRTGYTDTQYF
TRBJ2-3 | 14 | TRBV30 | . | CAWSLGLATDTQYF
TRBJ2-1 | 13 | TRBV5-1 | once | CASSLIGEDEQFF
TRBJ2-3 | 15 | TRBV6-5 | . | CASSSIAGGGDTQYF
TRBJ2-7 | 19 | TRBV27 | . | CASSLSSAPRGPTSYEQYF
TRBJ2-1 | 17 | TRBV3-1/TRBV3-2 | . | CASSQAGTTLTYNEQFF
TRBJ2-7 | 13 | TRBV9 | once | CASSVYAVGEQYF
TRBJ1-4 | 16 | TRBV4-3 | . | CASSQDSWMGGEKLFF
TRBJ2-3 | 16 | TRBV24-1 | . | CTTSEKLAGNTDTQYF